The 19 T cell receptor beta chains below were found in one sample sequenced in a study of blood T cell repertoires in COVID-19. Clones were sequenced by immunoSEQ multiplex PCR, and TCRdb holds only the in-frame ones, with some missing. Of about 160,000 clones listed, about nine tenths were seen once; the top ten hold 4.5% to 5%. Sample: peripheral blood. Receptor source: a young man with COVID-19, enrolled during active disease.

The chain uses TRBV5-4 and TRBJ1-1; 9 bases agree with TRBD1. The CDR3 totals 14 residues. V dropped 3 bases and J dropped 6; count of bases not matched to a gene: 6. Germline CDR1 and CDR2: SGHNT and YYREEE (reference sequence). The CDR3: CASSWGQGVAEAFF. The CDR3 nucleotides read TGTGCCAGCAGCTGGGGACAGGGAGTGGCTGAAGCTTTCTTT.

This clone was recorded once. This chain uses TRBV7-9 with TRBJ2-1, with TRBD1 matching over 7 bases. Germline-derived CDR1 and CDR2 are SEHNR and FQNEAQ (reference sequence). The V gene end was trimmed by 1 base and the J gene end by 8 bases; junction bases not matched to a gene: 8. The CDR3 length is 15 residues. As DNA, the CDR3 is TGTGCCAGCAGCTTAGTTCAGACAGGGTTCCATGAGCAGTTCTTC. Protein sequence: CASSLVQTGFHEQFF.

V is TRBV7-8 and J is TRBJ1-6; TRBD1 matches at 7 bases. With V trimmed by 5 bases and J by 10 bases, 14 bases remained unmatched. The germline CDR1 and CDR2 sequences are SGHVS and FQNEAQ. This CDR3 contains 16 residues. CDR3 in DNA: TGTGCCAGCAGCCCCCGACAGGGCAACGTGGGCTCACCCCTCCACTTT. It yields the protein CASSPRQGNVGSPLHF.

This sequence joins TRBV13 and TRBJ1-3; TRBD1 aligns across 7 bases. Germline assignment: CDR1 PRHDT and CDR2 FYEKMQ (reference sequence). The V and J ends lost 5 bases and 4 bases, in that order; junction bases with no gene match: 5. The CDR3 consists of 14 residues. The CDR3 DNA sequence: TGTGCCAGCAGCCAGGGGGACGGAGGAAACACCATATATTTT. Its translation: CASSQGDGGNTIYF. The complete variable domain, with remaining parts taken from reference TRBV13 and TRBJ1-3, reads AAGVIQSPRHLIKEKRETATLKCYPIPRHDTVYWYQQGPGQDPQFLISFYEKMQSDKGSIPDRFSAQQFSDYHSELNMSSLELGDSALYFCASSQGDGGNTIYFGEGSWLTVV.

The table lists this clone with a count of one. The rearrangement links TRBV5-6 to TRBJ2-3; TRBD1 might be the D (5 bases). Deletions cut 1 base from V and 0 bases from J, with 9 bases between. The V gene's germline CDR1 is SGHDT and CDR2 YYEEEE. The CDR3 consists of 15 residues. The CDR3: CASSLIGASTDTQYF. CDR3 DNA: TGTGCCAGCAGCTTGATAGGGGCTAGCACAGATACGCAGTATTTT. The full variable domain, in which reference TRBV5-6 and TRBJ2-3 provide the parts outside the CDR3, is DAGVTQSPTHLIKTRGQQVTLRCSPKSGHDTVSWYQQALGQGPQFIFQYYEEEERQRGNFPDRFSGHQFPNYSSELNVNALLLGDSALYLCASSLIGASTDTQYFGPGTRLTVL.

This chain links TRBV7-9 with TRBJ1-6; the D is unclear. V lost 1 base and J 8 bases, leaving 9 bases between the germline ends. Looked up from germline, CDR1 is SEHNR and CDR2 is FQNEAQ (reference sequence). The CDR3 covers 14 residues. CDR3 region: CASSLGGRDSPLHF. The DNA of the CDR3 is TGTGCCAGCAGCTTAGGAGGGCGCGATTCACCCCTCCACTTT.

This chain joins TRBV3-1 (or the pseudogene TRBV3-2) and TRBJ2-7; 10 bases match TRBD2. The CDR3 spans 13 residues. Per germline, CDR1 LGHDT and CDR2 YNNKEL (reference sequence). J gave up 3 bases and V 9 bases, and 5 bases lay outside the gene matches. CDR3 DNA: TGTGCCAGTCAGCTAGCGGGAGTCTACGAGCAGTACTTC. Amino acids: CASQLAGVYEQYF.

J is TRBJ1-2 and V is TRBV9; 8 nucleotides line up with TRBD1. CDR1 SGDLS and CDR2 YYNGEE come from the germline V gene. V was pared by 0 bases and J by 4 bases, with 5 bases of the junction left unmatched. This CDR3 is 15 amino acids long. CDR3: CASSVEETGVYGYTF. The DNA for the CDR3 is TGTGCCAGCAGCGTAGAGGAGACAGGGGTCTATGGCTACACCTTC. Variable domain in full (rest from reference TRBV9 and TRBJ1-2): DSGVTQTPKHLITATGQRVTLRCSPRSGDLSVYWYQQSLDQGLQFLIQYYNGEERAKGNILERFSAQQFPDLHSELNLSSLELGDSALYFCASSVEETGVYGYTFGSGTRLTVV.

The chain carries TRBV6-5 and TRBJ2-3, with 8 bases lining up with TRBD2. The germline gives CDR1 MNHEY, CDR2 SVGAGI. After removal of 0 bases from V and 10 bases from J, the junction contained 6 bases not matched to a gene. The CDR3 totals 14 residues. The DNA of the CDR3 is TGTGCCAGCAGTTACTCGGGGACTAGTGTTCCGCAGTATTTT. It specifies CASSYSGTSVPQYF.

The rearrangement links TRBV28 to TRBJ1-5, with 10 positions matching TRBD1. CDR1 and CDR2 from the germline V gene are MDHEN and SYDVKM. CDR3 length equals 16 residues. V shed 5 bases, J shed 4 bases, and the junction held 8 bases outside the gene matches. The CDR3 sequence is CASSQIDRGQNQPQHF. The DNA for the CDR3 is TGTGCCAGCAGTCAAATCGACAGGGGGCAGAATCAGCCCCAGCATTTT.

This rearrangement joins TRBV14 to TRBJ2-7; 15 bases match TRBD2. CDR3 length: 17 amino acids. Germline CDR1 and CDR2: SGHDN and FVKESK. Losses at the gene ends were 5 bases for V and 5 bases for J; bases not matched to a gene: 10. Here the CDR3 reads CASSEPGLAGGKDEQYF. CDR3 DNA sequence: TGTGCCAGCAGCGAACCGGGACTAGCGGGGGGTAAGGACGAGCAGTACTTC.

J is TRBJ1-5 and V is TRBV7-2, with D hard to call. V lost 5 bases to trimming and J lost 6 bases, with 11 bases between them. The CDR3 is made up of 13 amino acids. Germline loops: CDR1 SGHTA, CDR2 FQGNSA. As DNA, the CDR3 is TGTGCCAGCAGCCCCGCGCGCGTTCAGCCCCAGCATTTT. This encodes CASSPARVQPQHF. Full variable domain (rest looked up from reference TRBV7-2 and TRBJ1-5): GAGVSQSPSNKVTEKGKDVELRCDPISGHTALYWYRQSLGQGLEFLIYFQGNSAPDKSGLPSDRFSAERTGGSVSTLTIQRTQQEDSAVYLCASSPARVQPQHFGDGTRLSIL.

The rearrangement joins TRBV5-5 to TRBJ2-3, with 10 bases lining up with TRBD2. Germline assignment: CDR1 SGHKS and CDR2 YYEKEE (reference sequence). The CDR3 is made up of 15 amino acids. Germline trimming cut 2 bases from V and 1 base from J; bases unmatched to any gene: 1. CDR3 DNA: TGTGCCAGCAGCTTTGGGACTAGCGGCACAGATACGCAGTATTTT. Translation: CASSFGTSGTDTQYF.

The gene calls are TRBV24-1 and TRBJ1-2; 9 nucleotides align to TRBD1. The CDR3 covers 14 residues. V was clipped by 4 bases and J by 8 bases; unmatched bases: 7. Per germline, CDR1 KGHDR and CDR2 SFDVKD. The CDR3 DNA sequence: TGTGCCACCAGTGAGCCGGGACAGGGAGGCGGCTACACCTTC. Amino acids: CATSEPGQGGGYTF.

This sequence joins TRBV6-5 and TRBJ2-7; 11 positions agree with TRBD1. The CDR3 consists of 13 residues. The junction had 4 bases not matched to a gene; V was cut back by 8 bases and J by 4 bases. The germline V gene has CDR1 MNHEY and CDR2 SVGAGI. The CDR3 bases are TGTGCCAGCGAAGGGACAGGGGGGTACGAGCAGTACTTC. Its protein product is CASEGTGGYEQYF.

The chain carries TRBV27 and TRBJ1-1, with TRBD1 matching over 7 bases. The V segment lost 2 bases and the J segment 0 bases; nucleotides outside the gene matches: 3. The CDR3 length is 15 residues. Germline assignment: CDR1 MNHEY and CDR2 SMNVEV (reference sequence). As DNA, the CDR3 is TGTGCCAGCAGTTTAGTGGGGACAGTGAACACTGAAGCTTTCTTT. Translated, it gives CASSLVGTVNTEAFF.

The V call is TRBV7-2, the J call TRBJ2-5; 10 bases fit TRBD1. V was clipped by 5 bases and J by 5 bases; unmatched bases: 5. CDR3 length: 14 amino acids. Germline-derived CDR1 and CDR2 are SGHTA and FQGNSA. The CDR3 protein is CASSRDRGRETQYF. CDR3 DNA: TGTGCCAGCAGCCGGGACAGGGGAAGGGAGACCCAGTACTTC.

The chain is built from TRBV30 and TRBJ2-7, with a possible D match to TRBD2 (6 bases). The CDR3 length is 13 residues. The germline V gene has CDR1 GTSNPN and CDR2 SVGIG (reference sequence). V was trimmed by 2 bases and J by 7 bases, leaving 15 bases between them. The CDR3 is CAWSSEGSGEQYF. CDR3 nucleotide sequence: TGTGCCTGGAGTTCGGAGGGGTCGGGAGAGCAGTACTTC.

The rearrangement joins TRBV19 to TRBJ2-3, with 12 bases aligning to TRBD1. Germline V lookup: CDR1 LNHDA, CDR2 SQIVND (reference sequence). CDR3 length: 18 residues. V was clipped by 7 bases and J by 2 bases; unmatched bases: 13. CDR3 DNA sequence: TGTGCCAGTAACGAGGGCCCGGGACAGGGGGCTCTCACAGATACGCAGTATTTT. The encoded protein is CASNEGPGQGALTDTQYF.